A selection of T cell receptor beta chains follows, all from one sample in a study of shared clonotypes between healthy human individuals. Generated by immunoSEQ multiplex PCR, the TCRdb table keeps only in-frame clones and is missing some. Here the sample spans around 2,000,000 clones, over 85% being singletons. Specimen: naive CD8+ T cells sorted from blood. The receptors originated from a young man in good health. CDR3s include the opening cysteine and the closing phenylalanine or tryptophan.

>TRBJ2-7|TRBV5-5
CASSLSLGTPTYEQYF
>TRBJ2-1|TRBV19
CASRAYNEQFF
>TRBJ2-3|TRBV6-1
CASSEAQVLAGVDTQYF
>TRBJ1-4|TRBV6-1
CATRGTGIGNEKLFF
>TRBJ2-7|TRBV7-9
CASSIGTGGSSSYEQYF
>TRBJ1-5|TRBV6-6
CASSPGHSQPQHF
>TRBJ2-1|TRBV2
CASSGGLQGFYNEQFF
>TRBJ2-1|TRBV4-1
CATTHGLAGGGSQFF
>TRBJ1-2|TRBV7-9
CASSPLRYGYTF
>TRBJ2-1|TRBV7-9
CASSSGPLVEQFF